This TCR beta chain was captured in a study of shared clonotypes between healthy human individuals. There are 15 residues in the CDR3. V shed 9 bases, J shed 1 base, and the junction held 5 bases outside the gene matches. CDR1 and CDR2 (germline): SEHNR, FQNEAQ (reference sequence). Data came from immunoSEQ multiplex PCR; TCRdb stores just in-frame clones and leaves some out. The repertoire includes 2 million to 2.5 million clones, about 90% of them detected once, and around 0.38% sits in the top ten. It was into CD45RA+ naive and CD45RA-negative memory subsets that the CD4+ cells were split. Study outcomes and limitations: For naive CD4 cells, roughly 5% of clonotypes were shared across a few donors. Some clonotypes were shared by all four sorted-subset donors, while others were not shared. The non-shared ones had lower generation probabilities than the shared ones.

As concerns this clone: No antigen is known for it.

The source material was naive CD4+ T cells from PBMCs. Subset noted: CD45RA+ positively selected. V usage is TRBV7-9 and J usage is TRBJ2-2, with TRBD1 identical over 10 bases. The clonotype comes from a man younger than 35 in good health. Some clones in this sample may be carry-over from other donors' samples. CDR3 region: CASDRGRVNTGELFF. The CDR3 DNA sequence: TGTGCCAGTGACAGGGGGCGGGTGAACACCGGGGAGCTGTTTTTT.